The 6 T cell receptor beta chains in this list originate from one sample, sequenced in a study of PD-L1 blockade in urothelial cancer. The assay was immunoSEQ multiplex PCR, and TCRdb's table has in-frame clones only and misses some. The data contain around 45,000 clones, 70% to 90% of them seen just once; the ten biggest clones take up roughly 3.6%. The material sequenced was PBMCs, taken around atezolizumab (anti-PD-L1) treatment. These receptors all come from an elderly man with urothelial cancer.

V gene TRBV18 combines with J gene TRBJ1-2, with D possibly matching TRBD1 (6 bases). The CDR3 covers 15 residues. Trimming stripped 3 bases from V and 2 bases from J, with 13 bases between. From germline, CDR1 is KGHSH and CDR2 LQKENI. The CDR3 DNA is TGTGCCAGCTCACCTACGACAGGAGAGAACTATGGCTACACCTTC. Translation: CASSPTTGENYGYTF.

The rearrangement joins TRBV2 to TRBJ1-1; D call uncertain. CDR3 size: 13 residues. Trimming shortened V by 6 bases and J by 4 bases, and 12 bases separated the two germline ends. Per the germline V gene, CDR1 is SNHLY and CDR2 is FYNNEI. CDR3: CASRWAEGTEAFF. CDR3 DNA sequence: TGTGCCAGCAGATGGGCCGAGGGCACTGAAGCTTTCTTT. The full variable domain, in which reference TRBV2 and TRBJ1-1 provide the parts outside the CDR3, is EPEVTQTPSHQVTQMGQEVILRCVPISNHLYFYWYRQILGQKVEFLVSFYNNEISEKSEIFDDQFSVERPDGSNFTLKIRSTKLEDSAMYFCASRWAEGTEAFFGQGTRLTVV.

V usage is TRBV15 and J usage is TRBJ1-4, with 7 bases aligning to TRBD1. This CDR3 has 16 amino acids. CDR1 and CDR2 (germline): LNHNV, YYDKDF (reference sequence). The V gene end was trimmed by 1 base and the J gene end by 3 bases; junction bases not matched to a gene: 5. CDR3 amino acids: CATSRGVGTANEKLFF. CDR3 sequence (DNA): TGTGCCACCAGCAGAGGGGTTGGGACAGCTAATGAAAAACTGTTTTTT. Drawing the rest from reference TRBV15 and TRBJ1-4, the complete variable domain is DAMVIQNPRYQVTQFGKPVTLSCSQTLNHNVMYWYQQKSSQAPKLLFHYYDKDFNNEADTPDNFQSRRPNTSFCFLDIRSPGLGDTAMYLCATSRGVGTANEKLFFGSGTQLSVL.

The V call is TRBV5-1, the J call TRBJ2-1, with D perhaps matching TRBD1 (5 bases). The CDR3 covers 14 residues. In germline, CDR1 is SGHRS, CDR2 YFSETQ. V was shortened by 5 bases and J by 2 bases, with 11 bases between the two germline ends. The CDR3 sequence: CASRTDGTYNEQFF. CDR3 bases: TGCGCCAGCAGGACAGATGGAACCTACAATGAGCAGTTCTTC.

The CDR3 DNA follows: TGTGCCAGCAGCGTTGCAGGGGGGAGCGAGCAGTACTTC. Translation: CASSVAGGSEQYF. The chain couples TRBV9 to TRBJ2-7; the D gene is possibly TRBD1 (7 bases). V lost 2 bases and J 6 bases, leaving 12 bases between the germline ends. Germline CDR1 reads SGDLS; CDR2 reads YYNGEE. The CDR3 totals 13 residues.

The chain has TRBV5-1 and TRBJ2-1; TRBD2 matches at 8 bases. V was clipped by 5 bases and J by 4 bases; unmatched bases: 11. CDR3 size: 16 residues. Germline lookup yields CDR1 SGHRS and CDR2 YFSETQ. CDR3 nucleotides: TGCGCCAGCAGTAACGGGCTGGGACTAGGATACAATGAGCAGTTCTTC. Protein: CASSNGLGLGYNEQFF.